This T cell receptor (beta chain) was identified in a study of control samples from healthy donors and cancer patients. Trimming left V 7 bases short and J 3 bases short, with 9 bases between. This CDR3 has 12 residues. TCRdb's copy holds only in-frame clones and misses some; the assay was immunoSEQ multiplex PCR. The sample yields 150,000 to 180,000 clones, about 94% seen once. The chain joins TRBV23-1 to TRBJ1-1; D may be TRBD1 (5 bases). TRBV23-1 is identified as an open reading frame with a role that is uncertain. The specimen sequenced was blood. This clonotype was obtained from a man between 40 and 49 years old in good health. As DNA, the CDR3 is TGCGCCAGCATCCGAGGGGACACTGAAGCTTTCTTT. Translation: CASIRGDTEAFF.